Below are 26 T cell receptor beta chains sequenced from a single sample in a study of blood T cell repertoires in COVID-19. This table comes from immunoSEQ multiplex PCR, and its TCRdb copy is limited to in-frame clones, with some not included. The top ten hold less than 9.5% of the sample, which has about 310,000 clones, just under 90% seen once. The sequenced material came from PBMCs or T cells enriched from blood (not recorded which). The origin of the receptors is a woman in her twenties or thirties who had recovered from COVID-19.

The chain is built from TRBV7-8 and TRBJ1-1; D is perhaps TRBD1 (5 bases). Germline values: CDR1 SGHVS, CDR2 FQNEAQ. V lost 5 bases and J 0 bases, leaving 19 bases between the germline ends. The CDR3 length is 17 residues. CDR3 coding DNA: TGTGCCAGCAGCCCCTACCGGGGGGGGGTGATGAACACTGAAGCTTTCTTT. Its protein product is CASSPYRGGVMNTEAFF.

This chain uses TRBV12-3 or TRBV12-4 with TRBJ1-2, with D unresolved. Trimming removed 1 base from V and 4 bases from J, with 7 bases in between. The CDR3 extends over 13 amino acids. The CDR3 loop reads CASSLGAPYGYTF. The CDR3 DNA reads TGTGCCAGCAGTTTAGGGGCTCCCTATGGCTACACCTTC.

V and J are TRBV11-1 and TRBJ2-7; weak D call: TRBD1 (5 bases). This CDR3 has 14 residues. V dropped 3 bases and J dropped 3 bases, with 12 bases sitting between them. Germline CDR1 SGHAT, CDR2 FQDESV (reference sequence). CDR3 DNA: TGTGCCAGCAGCTTCGGACACCCTAACTACGAGCAGTACTTC. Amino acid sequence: CASSFGHPNYEQYF. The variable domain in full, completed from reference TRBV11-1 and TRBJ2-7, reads EAEVAQSPRYKITEKSQAVAFWCDPISGHATLYWYRQILGQGPELLVQFQDESVVDDSQLPKDRFSAERLKGVDSTLKIQPAELGDSAMYLCASSFGHPNYEQYFGPGTRLTVT.

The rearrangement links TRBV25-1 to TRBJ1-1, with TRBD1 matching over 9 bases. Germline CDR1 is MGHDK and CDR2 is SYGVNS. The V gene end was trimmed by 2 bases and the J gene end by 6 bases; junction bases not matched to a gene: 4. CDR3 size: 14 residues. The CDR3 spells CASSEPHRGPEAFF. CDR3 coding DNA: TGTGCCAGCAGTGAACCTCACAGGGGGCCTGAAGCTTTCTTT.

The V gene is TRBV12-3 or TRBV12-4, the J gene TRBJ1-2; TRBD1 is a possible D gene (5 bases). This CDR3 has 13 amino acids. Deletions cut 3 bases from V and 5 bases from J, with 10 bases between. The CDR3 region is CASSLGRGYGYTF. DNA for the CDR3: TGTGCCAGCAGTTTGGGGAGGGGATATGGCTACACCTTC.

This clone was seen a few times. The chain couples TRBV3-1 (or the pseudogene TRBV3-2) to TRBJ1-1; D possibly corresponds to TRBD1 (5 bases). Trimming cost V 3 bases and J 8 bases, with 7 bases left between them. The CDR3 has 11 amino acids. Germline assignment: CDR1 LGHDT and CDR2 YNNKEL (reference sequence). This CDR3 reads CASSHDREAFF. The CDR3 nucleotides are TGTGCCAGCAGCCACGACAGAGAAGCTTTCTTT.

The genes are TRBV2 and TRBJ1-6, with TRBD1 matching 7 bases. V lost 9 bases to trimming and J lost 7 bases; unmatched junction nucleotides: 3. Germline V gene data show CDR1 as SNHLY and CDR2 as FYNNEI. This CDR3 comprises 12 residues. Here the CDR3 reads CARQGQNSPLHF. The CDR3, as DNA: TGTGCCAGACAGGGACAGAATTCACCCCTCCACTTT.

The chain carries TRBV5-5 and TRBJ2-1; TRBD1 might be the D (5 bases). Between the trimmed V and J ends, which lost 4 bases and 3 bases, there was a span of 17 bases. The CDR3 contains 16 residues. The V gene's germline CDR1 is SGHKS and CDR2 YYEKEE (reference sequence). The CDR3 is CASSRQIDSLYNEQFF. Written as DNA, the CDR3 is TGTGCCAGCAGCCGACAAATAGACAGCCTCTACAATGAGCAGTTCTTC.

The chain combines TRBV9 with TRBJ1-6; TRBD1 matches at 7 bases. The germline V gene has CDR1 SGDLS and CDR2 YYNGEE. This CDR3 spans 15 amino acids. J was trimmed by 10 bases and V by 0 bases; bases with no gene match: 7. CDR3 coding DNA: TGTGCCAGCAGCGTAGATCAGGGGGTAAACTCACCCCTCCACTTT. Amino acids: CASSVDQGVNSPLHF.

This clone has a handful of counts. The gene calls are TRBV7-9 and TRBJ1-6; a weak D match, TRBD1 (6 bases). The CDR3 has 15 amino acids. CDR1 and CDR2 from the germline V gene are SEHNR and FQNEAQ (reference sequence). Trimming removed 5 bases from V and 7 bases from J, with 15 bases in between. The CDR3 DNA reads TGTGCCAGCAGCCCATCGGGGGGGGCGAATTCACCCCTCCACTTT. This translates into CASSPSGGANSPLHF. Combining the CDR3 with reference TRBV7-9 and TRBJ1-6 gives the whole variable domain DTGVSQNPRHKITKRGQNVTFRCDPISEHNRLYWYRQTLGQGPEFLTYFQNEAQLEKSRLLSDRFSAERPKGSFSTLEIQRTEQGDSAMYLCASSPSGGANSPLHFGNGTRLTVT.

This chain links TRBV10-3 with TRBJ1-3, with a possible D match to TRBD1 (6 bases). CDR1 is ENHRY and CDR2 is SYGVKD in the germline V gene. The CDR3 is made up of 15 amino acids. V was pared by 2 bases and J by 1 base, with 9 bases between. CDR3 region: CAISERQASGNTIYF. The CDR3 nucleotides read TGTGCCATCAGTGAGAGACAGGCGTCTGGAAACACCATATATTTT.

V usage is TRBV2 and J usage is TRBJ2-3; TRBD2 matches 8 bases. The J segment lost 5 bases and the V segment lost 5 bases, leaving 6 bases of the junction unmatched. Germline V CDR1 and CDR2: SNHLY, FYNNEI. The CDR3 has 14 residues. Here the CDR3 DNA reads TGTGCCAGCAGTAGCGGGAGCGGTGGAGATACGCAGTATTTT. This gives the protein CASSSGSGGDTQYF.

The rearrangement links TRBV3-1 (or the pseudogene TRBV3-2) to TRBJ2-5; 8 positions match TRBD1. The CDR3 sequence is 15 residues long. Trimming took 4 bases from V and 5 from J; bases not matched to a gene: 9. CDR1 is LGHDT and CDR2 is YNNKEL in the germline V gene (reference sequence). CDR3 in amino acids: CASSLDRGEFETQYF. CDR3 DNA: TGTGCCAGCAGCCTCGACAGGGGAGAATTCGAGACCCAGTACTTC.

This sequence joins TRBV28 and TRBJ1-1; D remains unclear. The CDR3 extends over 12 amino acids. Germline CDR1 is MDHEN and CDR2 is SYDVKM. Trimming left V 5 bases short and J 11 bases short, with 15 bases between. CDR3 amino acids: CASSALHPRAFF. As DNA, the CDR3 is TGTGCCAGCAGTGCACTACACCCCCGGGCTTTCTTT.

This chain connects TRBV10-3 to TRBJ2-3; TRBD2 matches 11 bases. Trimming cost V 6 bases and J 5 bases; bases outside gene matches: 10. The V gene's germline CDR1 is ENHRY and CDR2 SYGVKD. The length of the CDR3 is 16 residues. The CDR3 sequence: CAIRLTLAGEKDTQYF. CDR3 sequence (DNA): TGTGCCATCAGGCTCACACTAGCGGGAGAAAAAGATACGCAGTATTTT.

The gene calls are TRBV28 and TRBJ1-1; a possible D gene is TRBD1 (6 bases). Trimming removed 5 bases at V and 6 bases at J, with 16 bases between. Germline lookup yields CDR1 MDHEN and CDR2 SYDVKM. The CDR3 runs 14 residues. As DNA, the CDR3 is TGTGCCAGCAGTCTAACCCCCAGGGGCCCTGAAGCTTTCTTT. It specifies CASSLTPRGPEAFF.

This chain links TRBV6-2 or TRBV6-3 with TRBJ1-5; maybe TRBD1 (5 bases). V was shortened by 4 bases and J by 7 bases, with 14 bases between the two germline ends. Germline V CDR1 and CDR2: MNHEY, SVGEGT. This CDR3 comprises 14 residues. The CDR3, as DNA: TGTGCCAGCAGTTCTCGGAGGGGCGGCCAGCCCCAGCATTTT. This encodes CASSSRRGGQPQHF.

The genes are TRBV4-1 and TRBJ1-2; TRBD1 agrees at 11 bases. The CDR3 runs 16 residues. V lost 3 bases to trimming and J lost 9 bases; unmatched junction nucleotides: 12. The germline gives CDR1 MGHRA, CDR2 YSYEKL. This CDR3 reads CASSQSRTGGRSRYTF. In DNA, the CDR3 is TGCGCCAGCAGCCAGTCTCGGACAGGGGGCCGCTCCCGCTACACCTTC.

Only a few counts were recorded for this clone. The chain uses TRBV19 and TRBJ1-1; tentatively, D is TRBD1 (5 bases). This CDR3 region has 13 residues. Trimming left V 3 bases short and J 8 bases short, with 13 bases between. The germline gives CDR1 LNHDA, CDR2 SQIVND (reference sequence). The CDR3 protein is CASSMGGRREAFF. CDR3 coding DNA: TGTGCCAGTAGTATGGGGGGAAGGAGGGAAGCTTTCTTT.

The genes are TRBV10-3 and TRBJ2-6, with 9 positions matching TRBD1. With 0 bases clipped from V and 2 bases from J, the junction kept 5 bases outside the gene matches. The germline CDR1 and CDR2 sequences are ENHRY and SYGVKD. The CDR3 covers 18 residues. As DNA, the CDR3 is TGTGCCATCAGTGAGTCGGGACAGGGATACGCTGGGGCCAACGTCCTGACTTTC. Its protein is CAISESGQGYAGANVLTF.

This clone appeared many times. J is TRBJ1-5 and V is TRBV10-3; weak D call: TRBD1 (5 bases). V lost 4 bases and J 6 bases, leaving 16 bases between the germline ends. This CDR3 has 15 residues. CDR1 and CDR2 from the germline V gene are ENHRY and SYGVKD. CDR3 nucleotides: TGTGCCATCAGTGGCTCCTCAGGGATCTCTCAGCCCCAGCATTTT. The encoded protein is CAISGSSGISQPQHF.

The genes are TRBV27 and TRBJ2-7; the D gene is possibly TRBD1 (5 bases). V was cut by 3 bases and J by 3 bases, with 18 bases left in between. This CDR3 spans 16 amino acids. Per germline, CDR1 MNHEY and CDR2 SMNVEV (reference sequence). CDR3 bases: TGTGCCAGCAGTTTTTCGGTAGAAGGGGTTCTCTACGAGCAGTACTTC. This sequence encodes CASSFSVEGVLYEQYF.

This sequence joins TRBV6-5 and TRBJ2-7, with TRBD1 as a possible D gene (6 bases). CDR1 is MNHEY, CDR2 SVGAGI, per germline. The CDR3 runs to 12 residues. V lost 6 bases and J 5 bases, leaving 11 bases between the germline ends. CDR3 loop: CASSPKGDEQYF. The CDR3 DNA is TGTGCCAGCAGCCCCAAGGGGGACGAGCAGTACTTC.

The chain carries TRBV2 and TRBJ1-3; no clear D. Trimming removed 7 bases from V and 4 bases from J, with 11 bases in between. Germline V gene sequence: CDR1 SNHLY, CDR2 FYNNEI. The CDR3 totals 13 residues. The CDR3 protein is CASTEPSGNTIYF. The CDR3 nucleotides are TGTGCCAGCACGGAGCCTTCGGGAAACACCATATATTTT.

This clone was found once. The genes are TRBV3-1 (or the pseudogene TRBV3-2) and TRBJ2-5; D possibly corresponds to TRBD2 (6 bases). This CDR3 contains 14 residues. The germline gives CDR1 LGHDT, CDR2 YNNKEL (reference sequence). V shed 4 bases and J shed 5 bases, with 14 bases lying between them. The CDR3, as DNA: TGTGCCAGCAGCCGAGGGACTGTGGGGGAGACCCAGTACTTC. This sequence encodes CASSRGTVGETQYF.

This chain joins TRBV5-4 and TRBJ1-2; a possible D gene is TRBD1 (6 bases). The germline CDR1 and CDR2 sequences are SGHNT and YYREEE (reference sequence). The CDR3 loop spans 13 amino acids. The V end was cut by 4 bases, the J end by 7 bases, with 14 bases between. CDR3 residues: CASSLTGGAGYTF. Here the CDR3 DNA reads TGTGCCAGCAGCCTTACTGGGGGGGCTGGCTACACCTTC.